This entry features one TCR beta chain sequence. Its antigen is not identified. Quantitative 5'-RACE with molecular barcodes generated TCR beta libraries. TCRdb recomputed calls from the 5' RACE reads with MiXCR, one row per CDR3 protein. The sample includes about 130,000 distinct CDR3 sequences, roughly 18% of them seen just once. The data are from a study of CD8 T cells in ankylosing spondylitis. Findings and limits, study-wide: Disease-linked clones displayed a CD8+ phenotype and appeared relatively rarely in peripheral blood. Several highly homologous variants made up a TCR beta motif, and this motif appeared characteristic of ankylosing spondylitis blood. Both synovial fluid and blood in reactive arthritis had previously been reported to carry some motif variants. Disease-linked clones reportedly showed significant enrichment in matched ankylosing spondylitis synovial fluid.

V dropped 2 bases and J dropped 4 bases, with 14 bases sitting between them. The CDR3 covers 16 residues. Germline CDR1 SGHDN, CDR2 FVKESK. Sequences were obtained from blood, either unsorted or a sorted T cell fraction (not recorded which). This chain links TRBV14 with TRBJ1-4, with D possibly being TRBD1 (5 bases). The source of this sequence is a male donor with ankylosing spondylitis. CDR3 in DNA: TGTGCCAGCAGCCAAACTTACGGGGCGGTTAATGAAAAACTGTTTTTT. Encoded protein: CASSQTYGAVNEKLFF.